This T cell receptor beta chain was sequenced in a study of T-cell reconstitution after alpha-beta-depleted transplantation in children. The length of the CDR3 is 12 residues. Germline CDR1 reads SGHRS; CDR2 reads YFSETQ. The V gene lost 0 bases and the J gene lost 9 bases, with 9 bases spanning the gap. Molecular barcoding with unique molecular identifiers was used for the TCRbeta library. In TCRdb, the PCR reads were re-called with MiXCR into one record per CDR3 protein. Here the sample spans roughly 190,000 distinct CDR3 sequences, 13% to 15% being singletons. Many counts were recorded for this clonotype.

The clonotype originates from a human donor who donated a stem cell graft to a child with acute lymphoblastic leukemia. The source was PBMCs from the stem cell graft donor, collected from the stem cell graft. The V call is TRBV5-1, the J call TRBJ1-1; D ambiguous. CDR3 sequence: CASSLGREQAFF. The CDR3 nucleotides read TGCGCCAGCAGCTTGGGAAGGGAGCAAGCTTTCTTT.